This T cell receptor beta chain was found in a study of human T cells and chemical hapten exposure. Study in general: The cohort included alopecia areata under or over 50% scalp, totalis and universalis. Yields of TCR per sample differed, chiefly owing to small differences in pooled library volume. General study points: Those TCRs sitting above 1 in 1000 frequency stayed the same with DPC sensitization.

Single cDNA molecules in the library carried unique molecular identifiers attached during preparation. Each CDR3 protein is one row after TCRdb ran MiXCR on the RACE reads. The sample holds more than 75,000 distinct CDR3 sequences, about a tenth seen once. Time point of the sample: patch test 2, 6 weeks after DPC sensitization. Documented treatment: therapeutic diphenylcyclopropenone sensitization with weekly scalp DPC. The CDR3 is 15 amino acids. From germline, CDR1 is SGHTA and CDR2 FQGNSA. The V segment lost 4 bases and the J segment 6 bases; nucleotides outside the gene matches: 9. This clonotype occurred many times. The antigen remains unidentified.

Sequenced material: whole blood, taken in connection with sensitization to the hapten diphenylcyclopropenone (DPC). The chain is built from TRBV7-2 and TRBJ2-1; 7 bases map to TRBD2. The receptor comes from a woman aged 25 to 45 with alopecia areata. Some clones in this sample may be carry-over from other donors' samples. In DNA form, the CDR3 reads TGTGCCAGCAGCTGGACTAGTTTCTCATTCAATGAGCAGTTCTTC. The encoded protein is CASSWTSFSFNEQFF.